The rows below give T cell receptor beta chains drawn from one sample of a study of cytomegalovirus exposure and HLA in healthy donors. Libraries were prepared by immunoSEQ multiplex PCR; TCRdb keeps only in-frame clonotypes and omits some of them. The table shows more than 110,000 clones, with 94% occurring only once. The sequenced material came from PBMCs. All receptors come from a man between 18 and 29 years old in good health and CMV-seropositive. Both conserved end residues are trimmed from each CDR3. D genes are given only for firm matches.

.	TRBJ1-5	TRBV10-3	AISESGGGPQH
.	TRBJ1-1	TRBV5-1	ASSPPLSTTAEAF
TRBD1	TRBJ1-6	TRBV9	ASSGRGLSPLH
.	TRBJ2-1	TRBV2	ASSELARGSNEQF
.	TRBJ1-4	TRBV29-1	SVAAGRNEKLF
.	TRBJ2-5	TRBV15	ATSRQGGETQY
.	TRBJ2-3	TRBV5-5	ASSLEGGEGRDTQY
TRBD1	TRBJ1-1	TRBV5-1	ASSAGQMNTEAF
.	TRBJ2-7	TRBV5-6	ASSPMSRDTSYEQY
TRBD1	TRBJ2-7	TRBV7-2	ASSSGQGYYEQY
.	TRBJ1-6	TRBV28	ASSVTDTPYSPLH
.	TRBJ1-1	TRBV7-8	ASSISYTEAF
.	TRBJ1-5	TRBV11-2	ASSLDPGRWPQH
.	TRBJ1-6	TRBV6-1	ASSEVRAGLSPLH
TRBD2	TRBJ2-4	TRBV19	ATGARGRGNIQY
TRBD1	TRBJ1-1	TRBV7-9	ASSVMTGVNEAF
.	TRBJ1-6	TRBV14	ASSQQGRNSPLH
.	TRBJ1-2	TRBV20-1	SANRNYGYT
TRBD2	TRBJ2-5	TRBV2	ASSRSGQETQY
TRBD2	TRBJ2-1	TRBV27	ASRRIAGSEQF
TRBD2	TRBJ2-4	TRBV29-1	SAGRERLLAKNIQY
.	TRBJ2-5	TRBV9	ASSSGLIQETQY
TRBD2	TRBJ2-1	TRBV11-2	ASSFGTSGRAPYNEQF
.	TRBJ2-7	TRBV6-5	ASSYPRAGLYEQY
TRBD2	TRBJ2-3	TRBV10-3	ATRGTSVSTDTQY
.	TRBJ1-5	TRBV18	ASSPLGSSTNQPQH
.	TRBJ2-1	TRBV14	ASSPSYGKGLEQF
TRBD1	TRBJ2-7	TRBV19	ASSTGAGGGYEQY
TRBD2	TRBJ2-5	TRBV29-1	SVGGTSWETQY
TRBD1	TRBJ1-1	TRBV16	ASSGTGGPLNTEAF
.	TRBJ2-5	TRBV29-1	SVVGRGVRQETQY
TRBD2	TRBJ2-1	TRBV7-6	ASSPGLGDNEQF
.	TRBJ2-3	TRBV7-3	ASSPDSGGTDTQY
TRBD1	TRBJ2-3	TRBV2	ASHRGRADTQY